This TCR beta chain was retrieved from a study of cytomegalovirus exposure and HLA in healthy donors. Regarding this clone: Its antigen is undetermined.

General study points: Sequencing likely produced, as an artifact, a cluster of highly shared sequence variants. Confirmation in vitro established that a few CMV-associated chains were specific for CMV antigens. Later analysis showed most CMV-associated TCR beta chains appearing HLA-restricted. In a later analysis, TCR beta V- and J-gene trimming was associated with a missense DCLRE1C variant.

CDR1 is MDHEN and CDR2 is SYDVKM in the germline V gene. The CDR3 totals 18 residues. J was trimmed by 5 bases and V by 5 bases; bases with no gene match: 17. PCR amplification relied on 60 Vbeta primers (plus 13 Jbeta primers). Produced via immunoSEQ multiplex PCR; TCRdb's table is partial and in-frame only. The data hold 90,000 to 120,000 clones, with more than 70% observed a single time. Source material: PBMCs. The receptor comes from a man aged 18 to 29 in good health and CMV-seronegative. The chain recombines TRBV28 with TRBJ2-3; 9 nucleotides align to TRBD1. The CDR3 DNA is TGTGCCAGCAGTCCCCGACCCCACCGGGACAGGGAGGGAGATACGCAGTATTTT. Translation gives CASSPRPHRDREGDTQYF.